This T cell receptor beta chain was sequenced for a study of cytomegalovirus exposure and HLA in healthy donors. General study points: TCR beta sequences reportedly predicted most subjects' HLA-A and HLA-B alleles accurately.

On this clone: Its specificity is not known.

PCR was performed using 60 Vbeta and 13 Jbeta primers. TCRdb keeps only in-frame clones here, not all; method: immunoSEQ multiplex PCR. The sample table includes 91,000 or so clones. V shed 3 bases and J 6 bases; nucleotides not matched to a gene: 6. Germline V CDR1 and CDR2: SGHTA, FQGNSA. This CDR3 has 15 amino acids. This sequence was found in a woman aged 30 to 39 in good health and CMV-seronegative. The source material was PBMCs. The chain combines TRBV7-2 with TRBJ1-5, with TRBD1 matching over 9 bases. The CDR3 bases are TGTGCCAGCAGCTTGAAGACAGGGGGAGCTCAGCCCCAGCATTTT. This sequence encodes CASSLKTGGAQPQHF.